This T cell receptor beta chain derives from a study of blood T cells in healthy people across ages (dated by TCRdb to the mid-2010s). Some background on the complete study: In model experiments, roughly one uniquely barcoded TCR beta cDNA molecule per two T cells was captured by template switching. Age-related changes in TCR beta repertoire diversity were measured in the study by deep sequencing normalized with unique cDNA molecular identifiers. Donors were grouped into four age groups: young (average 16 years), middle-aged (over 35), aged (roughly 62) and long-lived (just over 80). For two donors (one aged 18 to 30 and one aged 80 or older), the study analyzed two additional independent replicas of 1 million unique cDNA reads from the same blood draw.

This clonotype was seen only a few times. The antigen this receptor binds is unknown. Within one base of it there is no much larger clone, and no base qualities were kept. Study-wide findings and limitations: There was a strong correlation between observed TCR beta diversity and the percentage of naive T cells measured by flow cytometry. Estimates of total diversity based on one million sequenced T cells were regarded as lower bounds and as underestimates. Observed TCR beta diversity per million T cells fell roughly linearly with age, and a significant reduction was already apparent by age roughly 40. The CMV infection status of donors was not known, potentially confounding age-related changes in expanded clonotypes. Compared with the aged group, the long-lived group had more naive CD4+ T cells, fewer expanded clones and increased TCR diversity, suggesting age selection. Because profiling used bulk unsorted PBMCs, naive and antigen-experienced compartments could not be compared conclusively.

The library was built by means of 5' RACE. TCRdb records Illumina HiSeq 2500 as the sequencer. The second PCR ran for roughly 7 to 12 cycles and used a J-beta primer mix along with a sample-barcoded 5' primer. Each TCR beta cDNA molecule received a unique molecular identifier from a template-switch 5' adaptor carrying 12 random nucleotides. Each sample yielded at least 3 million CDR3-containing paired-end reads. First-strand cDNA was synthesized from all RNA with the Mint cDNA synthesis kit, primed by a TRBC-specific oligonucleotide. All cDNA was treated with uracil-DNA glycosylase and then went through a first 18-cycle PCR with the universal primers M1SS and BC2_uni_R. Regarding the original processing steps: For normalization, 1 million high-quality reads were randomly selected from each sample, with every read carrying a distinct molecular identifier. Reads with shared molecular identifiers were discarded instead of being binned into consensus sequences. MiTCR, run with a Q25 quality threshold and the strictest error-elimination algorithm, handled CDR3 identification, clonotype clustering and error correction. A nonparametric unseen species model with Euler transformation was used to estimate a lower bound on total TCR beta diversity. TCRdb cleaned the public reads at Q25 with fastp, built clones with MiXCR and kept in-frame beta chains. Every entry covers one CDR3 protein and lists the most common genes and DNA from its rows. These V and J calls originate from TCRdb's pipeline instead of the authors' own analysis. For this sample there are about 510,000 distinct CDR3 sequences; over 25% appear just once. The biggest ten clones account for approximately 3.3% of the sample.

Taken from cysteine to phenylalanine, the CDR3 has 12 residues. Only the CDR3 DNA is retained, 36 bases long and in frame from the first base. The junction shows trimming of 1 base on V and 7 bases on J, plus 10 bases between the germline ends. From the germline V gene (reference sequence), CDR1 is DFQATT and CDR2 is SNEGSKA. Systemically healthy Caucasian individuals from Russia, some 38 in total and aged roughly 6 to 100 years, were included as donors. Each donor gave 8 to 10 milliliters of peripheral blood, drawn into EDTA-treated Vacutainer tubes. Ficoll-Paque density-gradient centrifugation was used to isolate PBMCs, with at least 7 million obtained per sample. Total RNA, at least 6 micrograms per sample, was extracted from PBMCs with Trizol reagent. For every donor, an aliquot of PBMCs went through flow cytometry to measure the percentages of naive CD45RAhigh/CD27high T cells. These data also formed part of another study, on T cells of mothers and their children. The second source states: Donors were nine systemically healthy Caucasian individuals: three mothers and their six children. cDNA synthesis used all of the extracted RNA, with around 1.5 ug of RNA in each 15 ul reaction. In the second PCR, the M1S primer introduced both the sample barcodes and 2-4 random nucleotides. Over 8 million TCR beta CDR3 reads came from each mother, compared with roughly 2.8 million reads from each child. Thymic selection similarly shapes TCR recombination output in related and unrelated pairs, with minor effect from inherited differences. Normalized repertoire overlap in related mother-child pairs was always slightly higher than in unrelated mother-child pairs, but the difference was never significant. No persistent microchimeric T cell clones were detected, at a sensitivity of around 97 clones per million clonotypes. To look for features that set related mother-child pairs apart from unrelated individuals, the researchers ran deep NGS to compare the TCR beta repertoires of mothers and children. The mean age was about 37 +/- 4 years for the mothers and roughly 10 +/- 4 years for the children. Libraries were sequenced on Illumina HiSeq 2000 with 100+100 nt paired-end reads after adapter ligation with NEBNext reagents. Mother and child libraries were prepared a month apart and sequenced in separate runs to prevent cross-contamination. For each donor, somewhere between about 450,000 and 2,100,000 distinct TCR beta clonotypes were identified. Naive TCR beta clonotypes were estimated from low-frequency clonotypes matched to each donor's FACS-determined naive share, without sorting.

Sample: blood. This clonotype was sampled from a boy between 2 and 10 years old in good health. The chain couples TRBV20-1 to TRBJ1-2; TRBD1 is a weak D gene call, 5 bases matching. The nucleotide sequence reads TGCAGTGCTAGAGTCCAGGGAGGTGGCTACACCTTC. It codes for CSARVQGGGYTF.